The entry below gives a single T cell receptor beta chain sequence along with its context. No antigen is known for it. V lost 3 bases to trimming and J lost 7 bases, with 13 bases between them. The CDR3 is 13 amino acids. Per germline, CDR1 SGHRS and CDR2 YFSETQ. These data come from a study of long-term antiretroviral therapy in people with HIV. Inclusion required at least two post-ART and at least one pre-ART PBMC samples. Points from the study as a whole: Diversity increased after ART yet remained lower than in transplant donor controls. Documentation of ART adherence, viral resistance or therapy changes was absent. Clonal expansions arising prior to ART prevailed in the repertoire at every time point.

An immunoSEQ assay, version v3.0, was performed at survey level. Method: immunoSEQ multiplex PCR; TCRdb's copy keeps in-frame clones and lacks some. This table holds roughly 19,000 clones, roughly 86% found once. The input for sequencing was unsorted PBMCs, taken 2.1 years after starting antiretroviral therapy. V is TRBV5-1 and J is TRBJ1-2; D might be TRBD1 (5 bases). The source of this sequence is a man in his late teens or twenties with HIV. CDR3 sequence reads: CASSSDSFSGYTF. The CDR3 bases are TGCGCCAGCAGCTCTGACAGTTTTTCTGGCTACACCTTC.